This T cell receptor beta chain was observed in a study of CD8+ T cells in alopecia areata. Treatment: oral pan-JAK inhibitor, 5-10 mg twice daily. Peripheral blood samples and lesional scalp punch biopsies were obtained from alopecia areata patients. Trimming pared 10 bases from V and 3 bases from J, leaving 9 bases between. The germline V gene has CDR1 LNHNV and CDR2 YYDKDF (reference sequence). This CDR3 spans 12 amino acids. The authors extracted RNA and reverse transcribed it into cDNA as the sequencing template. Libraries were prepared by immunoSEQ multiplex PCR; TCRdb keeps only in-frame clonotypes and omits some of them. The sample contains roughly 180,000 clones, approximately 53% of which appear only once.

The chain carries TRBV15 and TRBJ2-2, with D tentatively TRBD2 (5 bases). Here the sequenced sample was CD8+ T cells sorted from blood, taken at week 24, from a patient treated with tofacitinib. The receptor comes from a human donor with alopecia areata. The DNA of the CDR3 is TGTGCCAGTCGAGCGGACACCGGGGAGCTGTTTTTT. Its translation: CASRADTGELFF.